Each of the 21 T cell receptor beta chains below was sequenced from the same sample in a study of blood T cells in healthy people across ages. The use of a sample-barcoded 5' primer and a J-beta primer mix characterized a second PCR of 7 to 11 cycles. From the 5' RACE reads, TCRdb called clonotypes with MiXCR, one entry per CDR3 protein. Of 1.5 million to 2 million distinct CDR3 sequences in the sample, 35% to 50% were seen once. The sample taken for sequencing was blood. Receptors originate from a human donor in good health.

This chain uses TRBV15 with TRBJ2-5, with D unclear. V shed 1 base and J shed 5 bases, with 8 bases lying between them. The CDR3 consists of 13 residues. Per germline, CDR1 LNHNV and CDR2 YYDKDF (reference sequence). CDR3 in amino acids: CATSRAGTETQYF. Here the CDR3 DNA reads TGTGCCACCAGCAGAGCCGGAACGGAGACCCAGTACTTC.

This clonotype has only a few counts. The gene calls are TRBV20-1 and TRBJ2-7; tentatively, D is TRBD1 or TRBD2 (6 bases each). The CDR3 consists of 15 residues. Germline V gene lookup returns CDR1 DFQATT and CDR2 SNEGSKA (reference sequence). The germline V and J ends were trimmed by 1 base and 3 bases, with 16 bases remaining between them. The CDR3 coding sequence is TGCAGTGCTAGAGTATGGGGGGCCTCCGACTACGAGCAGTACTTC. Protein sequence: CSARVWGASDYEQYF.

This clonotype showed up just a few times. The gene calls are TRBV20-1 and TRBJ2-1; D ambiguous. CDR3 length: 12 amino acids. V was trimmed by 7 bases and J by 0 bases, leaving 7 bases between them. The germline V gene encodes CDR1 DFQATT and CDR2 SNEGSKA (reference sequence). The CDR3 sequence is CSGAASYNEQFF. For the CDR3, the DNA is TGCAGTGGGGCCGCCTCCTACAATGAGCAGTTCTTC.

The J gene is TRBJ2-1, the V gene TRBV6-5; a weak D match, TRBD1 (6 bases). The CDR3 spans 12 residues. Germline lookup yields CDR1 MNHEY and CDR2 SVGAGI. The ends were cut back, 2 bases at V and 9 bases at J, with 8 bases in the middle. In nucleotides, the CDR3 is TGTGCCAGCAGTTACCAGGGGTTTGAGCAGTTCTTC. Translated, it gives CASSYQGFEQFF.

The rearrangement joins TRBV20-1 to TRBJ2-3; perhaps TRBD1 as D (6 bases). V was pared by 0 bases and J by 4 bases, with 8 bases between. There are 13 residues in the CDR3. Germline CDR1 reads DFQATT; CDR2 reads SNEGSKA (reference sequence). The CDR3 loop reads CSARETGSDTQYF. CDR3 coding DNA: TGCAGTGCTAGAGAAACAGGGTCAGATACGCAGTATTTT.

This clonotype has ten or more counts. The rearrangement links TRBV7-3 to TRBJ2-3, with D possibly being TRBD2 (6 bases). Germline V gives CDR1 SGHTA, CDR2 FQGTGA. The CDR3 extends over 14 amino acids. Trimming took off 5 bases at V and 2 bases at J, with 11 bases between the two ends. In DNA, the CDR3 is TGTGCCAGCAGCCCGGACTATTACACAGATACGCAGTATTTT. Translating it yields CASSPDYYTDTQYF.

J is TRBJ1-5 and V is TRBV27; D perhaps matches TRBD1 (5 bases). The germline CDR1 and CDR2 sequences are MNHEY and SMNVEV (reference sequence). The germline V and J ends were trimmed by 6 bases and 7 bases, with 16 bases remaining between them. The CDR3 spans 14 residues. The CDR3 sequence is CASSPGHTGQPQHF. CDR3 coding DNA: TGTGCCAGCAGCCCTGGACATACGGGCCAGCCCCAGCATTTT.

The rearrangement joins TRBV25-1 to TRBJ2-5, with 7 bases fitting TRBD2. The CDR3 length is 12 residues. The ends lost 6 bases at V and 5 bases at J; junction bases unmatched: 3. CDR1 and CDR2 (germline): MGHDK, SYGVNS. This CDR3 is CASRGGWETQYF. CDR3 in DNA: TGTGCCAGCAGGGGAGGGTGGGAGACCCAGTACTTC.

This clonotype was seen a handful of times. CDR3 sequence (DNA): TGCAGCGTTGGCGAAGGCGACCCTACGCAGTATTTT. This encodes CSVGEGDPTQYF. The chain has TRBV29-1 and TRBJ2-3, with D hard to call. From germline, CDR1 is SQVTM and CDR2 ANQGSEA. The ends were cut back, 4 bases at V and 8 bases at J, with 13 bases in the middle. The CDR3 covers 12 residues.

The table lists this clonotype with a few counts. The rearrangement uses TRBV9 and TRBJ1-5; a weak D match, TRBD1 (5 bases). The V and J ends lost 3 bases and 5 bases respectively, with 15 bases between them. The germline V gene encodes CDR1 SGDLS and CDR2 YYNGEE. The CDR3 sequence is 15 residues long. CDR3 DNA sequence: TGTGCCAGCAGCGCCCAGGGATGGGGAGATCAGCCCCAGCATTTT. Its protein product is CASSAQGWGDQPQHF.

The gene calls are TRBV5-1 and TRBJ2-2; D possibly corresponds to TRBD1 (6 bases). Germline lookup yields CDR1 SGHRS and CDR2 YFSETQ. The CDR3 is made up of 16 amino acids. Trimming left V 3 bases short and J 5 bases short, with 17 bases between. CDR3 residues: CASSSHRDTITGELFF. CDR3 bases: TGCGCCAGCAGCTCCCACCGGGACACAATTACCGGGGAGCTGTTTTTT.

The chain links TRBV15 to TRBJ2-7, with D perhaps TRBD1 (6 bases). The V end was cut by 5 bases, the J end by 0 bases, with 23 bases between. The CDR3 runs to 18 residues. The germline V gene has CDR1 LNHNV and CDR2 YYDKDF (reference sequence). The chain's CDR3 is CATSGTTQTGFVSYEQYF. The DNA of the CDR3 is TGTGCCACCAGCGGCACCACGCAAACAGGGTTCGTCTCCTACGAGCAGTACTTC.

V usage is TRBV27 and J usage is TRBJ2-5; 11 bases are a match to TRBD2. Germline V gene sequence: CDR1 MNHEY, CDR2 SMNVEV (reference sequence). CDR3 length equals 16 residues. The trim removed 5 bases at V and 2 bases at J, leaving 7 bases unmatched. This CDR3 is CASSPIAGGTQETQYF. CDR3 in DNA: TGTGCCAGCAGTCCCATAGCGGGGGGGACACAAGAGACCCAGTACTTC.

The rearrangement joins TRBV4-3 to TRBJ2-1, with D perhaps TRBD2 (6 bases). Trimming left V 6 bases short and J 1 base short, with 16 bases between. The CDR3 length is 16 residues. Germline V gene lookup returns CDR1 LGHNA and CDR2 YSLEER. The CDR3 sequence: CASSLWGVISYNEQFF. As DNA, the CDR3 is TGCGCCAGCAGTCTGTGGGGGGTTATATCCTACAATGAGCAGTTCTTC.

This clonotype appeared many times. The CDR3 coding sequence is TGTGCCAGCAGCTCTAGCGGGGGCACTCTCTCCTACAATGAGCAGTTCTTC. Amino acid sequence: CASSSSGGTLSYNEQFF. The chain combines TRBV11-3 with TRBJ2-1; 10 positions agree with TRBD2. CDR1 is SGHNT, CDR2 YENEEA, per germline. Trimming cost V 4 bases and J 0 bases; bases outside gene matches: 6. The CDR3 runs to 17 residues. Together with reference TRBV11-3 and TRBJ2-1, the CDR3 gives the full variable domain: EAGVVQSPRYKIIEKKQPVAFWCNPISGHNTLYWYLQNLGQGPELLIRYENEEAVDDSQLPKDRFSAERLKGVDSTLKIQPAELGDSAVYLCASSSSGGTLSYNEQFFGPGTRLTVL.

As DNA, the CDR3 is TGCAGTGCTAGCGCCGCCGAGACAGCCCTATACGAGCAGTACTTC. It codes for CSASAAETALYEQYF. V usage is TRBV20-1 and J usage is TRBJ2-7; D is perhaps TRBD1 (5 bases). V lost 3 bases and J lost 4, with 19 bases in between. The CDR3 consists of 15 residues. Germline loops: CDR1 DFQATT, CDR2 SNEGSKA (reference sequence).

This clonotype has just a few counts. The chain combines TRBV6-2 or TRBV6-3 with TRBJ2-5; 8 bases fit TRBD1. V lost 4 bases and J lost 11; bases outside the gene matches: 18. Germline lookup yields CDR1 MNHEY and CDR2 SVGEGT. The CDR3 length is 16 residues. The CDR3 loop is CASSLIPRTGGGKQYF. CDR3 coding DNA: TGTGCCAGCAGTTTGATTCCCCGCACAGGGGGTGGTAAGCAGTACTTC.

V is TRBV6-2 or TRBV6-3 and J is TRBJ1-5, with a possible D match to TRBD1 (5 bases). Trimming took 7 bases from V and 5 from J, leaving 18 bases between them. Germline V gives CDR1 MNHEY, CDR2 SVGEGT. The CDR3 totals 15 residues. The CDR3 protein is CASTWGPRLDQPQHF. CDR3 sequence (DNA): TGTGCCAGCACCTGGGGCCCTCGGCTCGATCAGCCCCAGCATTTT.

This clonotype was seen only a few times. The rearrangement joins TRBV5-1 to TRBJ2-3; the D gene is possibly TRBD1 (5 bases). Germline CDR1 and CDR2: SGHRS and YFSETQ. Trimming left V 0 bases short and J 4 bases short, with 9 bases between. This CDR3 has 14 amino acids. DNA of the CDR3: TGCGCCAGCAGCTTGGGACAGCCGGCAGATACGCAGTATTTT. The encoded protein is CASSLGQPADTQYF.

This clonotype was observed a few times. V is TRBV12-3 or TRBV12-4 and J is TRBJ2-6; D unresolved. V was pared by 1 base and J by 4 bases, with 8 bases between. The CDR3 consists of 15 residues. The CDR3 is CASSLGFPGANVLTF. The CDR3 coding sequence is TGTGCCAGCAGTTTAGGATTCCCCGGGGCCAACGTCCTGACTTTC.

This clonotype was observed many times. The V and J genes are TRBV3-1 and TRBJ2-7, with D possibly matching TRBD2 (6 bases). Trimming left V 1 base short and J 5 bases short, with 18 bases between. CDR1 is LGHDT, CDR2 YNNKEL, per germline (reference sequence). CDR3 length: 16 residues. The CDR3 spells CASSQVRDPGVNEQYF. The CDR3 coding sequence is TGTGCCAGCAGCCAAGTACGAGATCCGGGAGTCAACGAGCAGTACTTC.